The T cell receptor beta chain described here comes from a study of beta chain features in type 1 diabetes. CDR1 and CDR2 from the germline V gene are GTSNPN and SVGIG (reference sequence). The CDR3 loop spans 15 amino acids. V was clipped by 2 bases and J by 1 base; unmatched bases: 6. This clone was counted only a few times. Since all of the isolated RNA was reverse transcribed, expressed TCRB transcripts were what got sequenced. TCRdb's copy holds only in-frame clones and misses some; the assay was immunoSEQ multiplex PCR. The table includes around 250,000 clones, under 70% detected once. Sequences were obtained from naive CD4+ T cells from blood. The rearrangement links TRBV30 to TRBJ1-1, with 8 nucleotides matching TRBD1. The origin of this receptor is a man under 40 in good health. CDR3 sequence: CAWSLRQGTNTEAFF. For the CDR3, the DNA is TGTGCCTGGAGTCTCAGACAGGGGACGAACACTGAAGCTTTCTTT.